These T cell receptor beta chains were read from a single sample in a study of cytomegalovirus exposure and HLA in healthy donors. The assay was immunoSEQ multiplex PCR, and TCRdb's table has in-frame clones only and misses some. The sample consists of 120,000 or so clones, 88% of them appearing once. The sequenced sample was PBMCs. The receptors were gathered from a man under 40 in good health and CMV-seronegative. Each CDR3 is given with its conserved first and last residue. Each record gives: clone size, D gene, J gene, V gene, CDR3 protein, CDR3 DNA. The D gene is left open where the match is weak. Rows may omit the clone size; those that give it use once, few, many or a size class.

- TRBD2 TRBJ2-4 TRBV4-2 CASSQGLAGSPPENIQYF TGTGCCAGCAGCCAGGGACTAGCGGGGAGCCCCCCTGAAAACATTCAGTACTTC
- TRBD1 TRBJ1-2 TRBV4-1 CASSQRTGGDYGYTF TGCGCCAGCAGCCAGAGGACAGGGGGAGACTATGGCTACACCTTC
- TRBD1 TRBJ2-1 TRBV27 CASSLNRGSGEQFF TGTGCCAGCAGTTTAAACAGGGGGTCAGGGGAGCAGTTCTTC
once TRBD1 TRBJ1-1 TRBV27 CASSYRGVGTEAFF TGTGCCAGCAGCTACAGGGGGGTAGGGACTGAAGCTTTCTTT
- - TRBJ1-4 TRBV9 CASSVAAGDNEKLFF TGTGCCAGCAGCGTAGCTGCAGGGGATAATGAAAAACTGTTTTTT
- TRBD2 TRBJ2-5 TRBV5-8 CASSLAASGQETQYF TGTGCCAGCAGCTTGGCGGCTAGCGGACAAGAGACCCAGTACTTC
few - TRBJ1-2 TRBV4-3 CASSQDRGNYGYTF TGCGCCAGCAGCCAAGATCGGGGTAACTATGGCTACACCTTC
- - TRBJ1-6 TRBV4-1 CASSPLWGQRGSPLHF TGCGCCAGCAGCCCCTTATGGGGACAAAGGGGATCACCCCTCCACTTT
- - TRBJ1-4 TRBV5-5 CASSPVQDGWEKLFF TGTGCCAGCAGTCCGGTACAGGACGGTTGGGAAAAACTGTTTTTT
- - TRBJ1-2 TRBV7-9 CASSPIPGPTENYGYTF TGTGCCAGCAGCCCTATACCCGGCCCGACGGAGAACTATGGCTACACCTTC
few - TRBJ2-3 TRBV30 CAWRGSHTDTQYF TGTGCCTGGAGGGGCTCGCACACAGATACGCAGTATTTT
- - TRBJ2-2 TRBV6-5 CASSRAGWELFF TGTGCCAGCAGTAGAGCAGGATGGGAGCTGTTTTTT
- - TRBJ1-3 TRBV9 CASSVVASGNTIYF TGTGCCAGCAGCGTAGTAGCCTCTGGAAACACCATATATTTT
- TRBD2 TRBJ2-7 TRBV4-1 CASSQYTSGGNYEQYF TGCGCCAGCAGCCAATACACTAGCGGCGGGAACTACGAGCAGTACTTC
- TRBD1 TRBJ1-2 TRBV19 CASSRQGAGGYTF TGTGCCAGTAGTCGGCAGGGGGCTGGGGGCTACACCTTC
- - TRBJ1-3 TRBV29-1 CSVDQGYSGNTIYF TGCAGCGTTGACCAGGGATACTCTGGAAACACCATATATTTT
- - TRBJ1-3 TRBV6-5 CASKFAGVGNTIYF TGTGCCAGCAAGTTTGCAGGGGTTGGAAACACCATATATTTT
- - TRBJ2-7 TRBV18 CASSFTGSEQYF TGTGCCAGCTCATTCACAGGGTCCGAGCAGTACTTC
- - TRBJ2-7 TRBV5-5 CASTQSPGNYEQYF TGTGCCAGCACCCAAAGTCCAGGAAATTACGAGCAGTACTTC
- - TRBJ2-7 TRBV14 CASSQDLKPSYEQYF TGTGCCAGCAGCCAAGATCTTAAGCCCTCCTACGAGCAGTACTTC
- TRBD1 TRBJ1-2 TRBV10-3 CAISSDRFYGYTF TGTGCCATCAGTTCGGACAGGTTCTATGGCTACACCTTC
- - TRBJ2-3 TRBV10-3 CASSMGGGRTDTQYF TGTGCCTCCAGCATGGGAGGGGGTAGGACAGATACGCAGTATTTT
few - TRBJ1-1 TRBV29-1 CSVDLVDKGEAEAFF TGCAGCGTTGATCTAGTCGATAAGGGAGAGGCTGAAGCTTTCTTT
- - TRBJ1-1 TRBV7-3 CASSGRQERAFF TGTGCCAGCAGCGGGCGACAGGAGCGGGCTTTCTTT
- - TRBJ1-2 TRBV6-6 CASSYGATRYGYTF TGTGCCAGCAGTTACGGGGCCACTCGATATGGCTACACCTTC
- TRBD1 TRBJ1-1 TRBV7-2 CASSYRTGGVILEAFF TGTGCCAGCAGCTATAGGACAGGCGGAGTCATTCTTGAAGCTTTCTTT